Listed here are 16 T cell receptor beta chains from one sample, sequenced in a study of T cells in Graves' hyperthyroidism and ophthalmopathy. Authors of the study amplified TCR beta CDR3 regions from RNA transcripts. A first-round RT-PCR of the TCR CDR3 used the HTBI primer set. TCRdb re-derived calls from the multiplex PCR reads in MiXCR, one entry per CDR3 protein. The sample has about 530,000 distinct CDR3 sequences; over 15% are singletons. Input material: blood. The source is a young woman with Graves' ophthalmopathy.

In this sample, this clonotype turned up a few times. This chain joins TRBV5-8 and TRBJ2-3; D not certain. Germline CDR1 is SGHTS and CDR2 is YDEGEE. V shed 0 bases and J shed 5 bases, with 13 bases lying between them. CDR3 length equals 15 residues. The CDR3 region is CASSLAKTELDTQYF. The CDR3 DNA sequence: TGTGCCAGCAGCTTGGCCAAGACTGAATTAGATACGCAGTATTTT.

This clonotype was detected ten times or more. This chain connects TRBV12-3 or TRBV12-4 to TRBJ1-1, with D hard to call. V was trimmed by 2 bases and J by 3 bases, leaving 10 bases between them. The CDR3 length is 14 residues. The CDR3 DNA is TGTGCCAGCAGTTTAACGGGAACGGACACTGAAGCTTTCTTT. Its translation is CASSLTGTDTEAFF.

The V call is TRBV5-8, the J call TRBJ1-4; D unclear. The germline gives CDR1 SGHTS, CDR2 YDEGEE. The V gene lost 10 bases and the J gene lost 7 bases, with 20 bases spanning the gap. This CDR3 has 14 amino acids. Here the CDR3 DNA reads TGTGCCCCCTTGCTTACACTGTATTGTGAAAAACTGTTTTTT. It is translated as CAPLLTLYCEKLFF.

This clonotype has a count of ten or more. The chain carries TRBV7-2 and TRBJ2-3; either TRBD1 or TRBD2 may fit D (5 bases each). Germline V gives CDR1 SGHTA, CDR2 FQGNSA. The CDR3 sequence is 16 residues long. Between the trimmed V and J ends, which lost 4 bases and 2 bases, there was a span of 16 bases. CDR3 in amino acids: CASSSTPGRATDTQYF. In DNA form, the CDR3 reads TGTGCCAGCAGCTCCACCCCGGGACGGGCCACAGATACGCAGTATTTT.

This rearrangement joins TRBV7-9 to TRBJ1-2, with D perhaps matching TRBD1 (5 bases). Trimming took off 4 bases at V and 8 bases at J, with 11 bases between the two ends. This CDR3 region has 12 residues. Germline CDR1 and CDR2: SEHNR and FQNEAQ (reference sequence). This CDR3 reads CASSSGVGGYTF. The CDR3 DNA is TGTGCCAGCAGCTCGGGGGTGGGCGGCTACACCTTC.

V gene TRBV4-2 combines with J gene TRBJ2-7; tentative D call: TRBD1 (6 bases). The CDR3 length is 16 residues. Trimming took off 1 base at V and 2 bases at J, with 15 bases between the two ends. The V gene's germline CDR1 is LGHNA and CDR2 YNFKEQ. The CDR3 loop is CASSQVGTKTTYEQYF. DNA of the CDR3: TGTGCCAGCAGCCAAGTTGGGACAAAAACTACCTACGAGCAGTACTTC.

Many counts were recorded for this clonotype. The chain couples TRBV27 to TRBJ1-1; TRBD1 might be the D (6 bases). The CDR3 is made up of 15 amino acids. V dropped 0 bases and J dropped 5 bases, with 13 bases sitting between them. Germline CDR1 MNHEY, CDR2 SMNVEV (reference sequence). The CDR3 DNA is TGTGCCAGCAGTTTATCGTCAGGGGATGGGACTGAAGCTTTCTTT. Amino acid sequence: CASSLSSGDGTEAFF.

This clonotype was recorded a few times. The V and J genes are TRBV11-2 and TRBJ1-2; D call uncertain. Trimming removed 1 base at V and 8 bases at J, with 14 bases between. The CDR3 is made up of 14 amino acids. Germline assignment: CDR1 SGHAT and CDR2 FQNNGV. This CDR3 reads CASSLVSLVFGYTF. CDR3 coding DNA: TGTGCCAGCAGCTTAGTTTCCTTGGTATTCGGCTACACCTTC.

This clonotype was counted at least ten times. CDR3 in amino acids: CASTRQISTDTQYF. DNA of the CDR3: TGTGCCAGCACCCGACAGATTAGCACAGATACGCAGTATTTT. The chain combines TRBV6-2 or TRBV6-3 with TRBJ2-3; possibly TRBD1 for D (5 bases). Trimming cost V 7 bases and J 0 bases, with 11 bases left between them. Germline V lookup: CDR1 MNHEY, CDR2 SVGEGT. The CDR3 runs to 14 residues.

CDR3 DNA: TGTGCCAGCAGTTTAACAGATTCTAGGGGTAATGAGCAGTTCTTC. It yields the protein CASSLTDSRGNEQFF. The V and J genes are TRBV12-3 or TRBV12-4 and TRBJ2-1; TRBD1 might be the D (5 bases). The CDR3 is 15 residues long. The V gene lost 2 bases and the J gene lost 7 bases, with 15 bases spanning the gap.

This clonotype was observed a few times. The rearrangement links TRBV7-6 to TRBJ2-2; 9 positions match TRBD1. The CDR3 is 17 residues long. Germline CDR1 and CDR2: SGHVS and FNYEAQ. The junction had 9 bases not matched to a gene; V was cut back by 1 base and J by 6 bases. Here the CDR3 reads CASSLEVGTGRSGELFF. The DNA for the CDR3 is TGTGCCAGCAGCTTAGAGGTGGGGACAGGGAGATCCGGGGAGCTGTTTTTT.

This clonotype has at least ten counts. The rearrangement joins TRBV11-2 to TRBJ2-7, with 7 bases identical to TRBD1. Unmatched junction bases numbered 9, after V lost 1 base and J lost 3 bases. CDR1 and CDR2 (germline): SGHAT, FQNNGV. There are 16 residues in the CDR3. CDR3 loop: CASSLAAGTAFYEQYF. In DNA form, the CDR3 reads TGTGCCAGCAGCTTAGCTGCTGGGACAGCTTTCTACGAGCAGTACTTC.

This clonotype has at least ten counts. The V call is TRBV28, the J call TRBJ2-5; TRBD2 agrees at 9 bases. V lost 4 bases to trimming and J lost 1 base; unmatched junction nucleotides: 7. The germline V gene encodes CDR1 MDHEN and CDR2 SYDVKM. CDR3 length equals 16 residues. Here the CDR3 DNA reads TGTGCCAGCAGTTCTTGGTTGCGGGGGGGCCAAGAGACCCAGTACTTC. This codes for CASSSWLRGGQETQYF.

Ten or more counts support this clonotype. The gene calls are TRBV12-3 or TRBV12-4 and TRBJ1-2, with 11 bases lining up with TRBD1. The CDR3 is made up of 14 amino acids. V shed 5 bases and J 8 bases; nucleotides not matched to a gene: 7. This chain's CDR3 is CASSRRTGGGGYTF. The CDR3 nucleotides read TGTGCCAGCAGTCGCCGGACAGGGGGCGGAGGCTACACCTTC.

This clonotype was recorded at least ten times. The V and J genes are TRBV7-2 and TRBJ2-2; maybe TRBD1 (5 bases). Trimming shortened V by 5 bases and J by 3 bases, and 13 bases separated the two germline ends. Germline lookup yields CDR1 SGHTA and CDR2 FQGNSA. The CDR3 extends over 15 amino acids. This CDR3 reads CASSPPWGDTGELFF. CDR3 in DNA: TGTGCCAGCAGCCCCCCCTGGGGCGACACCGGGGAGCTGTTTTTT.

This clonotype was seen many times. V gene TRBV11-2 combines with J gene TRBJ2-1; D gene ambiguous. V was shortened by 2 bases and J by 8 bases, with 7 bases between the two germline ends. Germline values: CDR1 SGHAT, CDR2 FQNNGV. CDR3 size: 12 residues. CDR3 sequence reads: CASSLKADEQFF. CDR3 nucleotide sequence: TGTGCCAGCAGCTTAAAGGCGGATGAGCAGTTCTTC. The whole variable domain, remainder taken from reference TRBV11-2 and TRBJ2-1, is EAGVAQSPRYKIIEKRQSVAFWCNPISGHATLYWYQQILGQGPKLLIQFQNNGVVDDSQLPKDRFSAERLKGVDSTLKIQPAKLEDSAVYLCASSLKADEQFFGPGTRLTVL.